These 30 T cell receptor beta chains were all obtained from the same sample, sequenced in a study of blood T cells in healthy people across ages. PCR was performed a second time for roughly 7 to 12 cycles using a sample-barcoded 5' primer and a J-beta primer mix. One entry per CDR3 protein results from TCRdb running MiXCR on the 5' RACE reads. The sample includes over 600,000 distinct CDR3 sequences, more than 50% seen only once; the top ten take around a quarter. Sequences were obtained from blood. All receptors come from a man in his forties in good health.

The CDR3 here is CAISESVVIGNTGANVLTF. DNA for the CDR3: TGTGCCATCAGTGAGTCTGTCGTCATTGGAAATACTGGGGCCAACGTCCTGACTTTC. The rearrangement links TRBV10-3 to TRBJ2-6; D is unclear. The CDR3 is 19 residues long. Deletions cut 0 bases from V and 2 bases from J, with 17 bases between. Germline V gene lookup returns CDR1 ENHRY and CDR2 SYGVKD.

This clonotype came up a few times. The chain couples TRBV6-2 or TRBV6-3 to TRBJ1-2; D not resolved. Germline lookup yields CDR1 MNHEY and CDR2 SVGEGT. CDR3 size: 17 residues. The germline V and J ends were trimmed by 1 base and 2 bases, with 17 bases remaining between them. The CDR3 spells CASSYFGSADKNYGYTF. CDR3 nucleotides: TGTGCCAGCAGTTACTTTGGATCGGCAGACAAAAACTATGGCTACACCTTC.

The chain links TRBV7-2 to TRBJ1-4; 9 bases align to TRBD1. This CDR3 region has 14 residues. CDR1 is SGHTA, CDR2 FQGNSA, per germline. The ends lost 5 bases at V and 8 bases at J; junction bases unmatched: 6. The CDR3: CASSQGTGYEKLFF. CDR3 nucleotide sequence: TGTGCCAGCAGCCAAGGGACAGGGTACGAAAAACTGTTTTTT.

This chain uses TRBV6-1 with TRBJ1-2; possible D gene TRBD1, 5 bases. This CDR3 spans 15 amino acids. Trimming stripped 1 base from V and 1 base from J, with 10 bases between. Germline V gene sequence: CDR1 MNHNS, CDR2 SASEGT. The CDR3 coding sequence is TGTGCCAGCAGTGAAGGTCCCGGGGGTAACTATGGCTACACCTTC. Its translation is CASSEGPGGNYGYTF.

V is TRBV7-6 and J is TRBJ2-1; TRBD1 matches 9 bases. Per germline, CDR1 SGHVS and CDR2 FNYEAQ. V lost 5 bases to trimming and J lost 8 bases; unmatched junction nucleotides: 10. The CDR3 length is 15 residues. The CDR3 spells CASSPVTGGNYEQFF. The CDR3 coding sequence is TGTGCCAGCAGCCCGGTGACAGGGGGTAACTATGAGCAGTTCTTC.

This chain uses TRBV7-2 with TRBJ2-3; D remains unclear. V was pared by 4 bases and J by 2 bases, with 10 bases between. Germline loops: CDR1 SGHTA, CDR2 FQGNSA. This CDR3 has 14 amino acids. CDR3 sequence (DNA): TGTGCCAGCAGCTCCGACAAGTTCACAGATACGCAGTATTTT. Encoded protein: CASSSDKFTDTQYF.

This clonotype was found a few times. J is TRBJ1-1 and V is TRBV28; 7 positions agree with TRBD1. J gave up 3 bases and V 6 bases, and 7 bases lay outside the gene matches. The CDR3 sequence is 14 residues long. Looked up from germline, CDR1 is MDHEN and CDR2 is SYDVKM. The CDR3 nucleotides are TGTGCCAGCAGAACAGGGGTGGTTGACACTGAAGCTTTCTTT. Translation gives CASRTGVVDTEAFF.

This clonotype has a handful of counts. In DNA form, the CDR3 reads TGTGCCAGCAGTCGGGACAGTCGTGCAGAGCAGTACTTC. Translation gives CASSRDSRAEQYF. The V and J genes are TRBV7-9 and TRBJ2-7, with 7 bases that match TRBD1. There are 13 residues in the CDR3. Germline V gives CDR1 SEHNR, CDR2 FQNEAQ (reference sequence). The ends lost 6 bases at V and 7 bases at J; junction bases unmatched: 9.

V gene TRBV28 combines with J gene TRBJ2-4, with 8 bases lining up with TRBD1. The J call may be wrong; the DNA end is better matched by TRBJ2-7. The CDR3 sequence is 16 residues long. Germline values: CDR1 MDHEN, CDR2 SYDVKM. This chain's CDR3 is CASSLPGQGLGYEQYF. CDR3 bases: TGTGCCAGCAGTTTACCAGGACAGGGTCTCGGGTACGAGCAGTACTTC.

This clonotype was seen a few times. This rearrangement joins TRBV12-3 or TRBV12-4 to TRBJ2-1, with 11 bases fitting TRBD2. The ends lost 5 bases at V and 7 bases at J; junction bases unmatched: 7. This CDR3 comprises 15 residues. For the CDR3, the DNA is TGTGCCAGCAGTCGCCCGGGACTAGCGGTTAATGAGCAGTTCTTC. Protein product: CASSRPGLAVNEQFF.

The V and J genes are TRBV6-2 or TRBV6-3 and TRBJ2-2; 10 bases match TRBD2. Germline CDR1 reads MNHEY; CDR2 reads SVGEGT. Germline trimming cut 6 bases from V and 5 bases from J; bases unmatched to any gene: 6. This CDR3 is built from 15 residues. CDR3 coding DNA: TGTGCCAGCAGAAGCGGGGGGGCGTGGACCGGGGAGCTGTTTTTT. This sequence encodes CASRSGGAWTGELFF.

This chain links TRBV20-1 with TRBJ1-2; D remains ambiguous. The germline V and J ends were trimmed by 6 bases and 0 bases, with 11 bases remaining between them. The CDR3 is 13 amino acids. Germline loops: CDR1 DFQATT, CDR2 SNEGSKA (reference sequence). The CDR3 protein is CSALLGANYGYTF. The CDR3 DNA reads TGCAGTGCCCTCCTTGGAGCTAACTATGGCTACACCTTC.

The V and J genes are TRBV28 and TRBJ2-4, with 9 bases aligning to TRBD2. Unmatched junction bases numbered 17, after V lost 5 bases and J lost 0 bases. This CDR3 has 20 amino acids. Germline loops: CDR1 MDHEN, CDR2 SYDVKM. The CDR3 spells CASSPTSGITTLLAKNIQYF. The CDR3 DNA sequence: TGTGCCAGCAGTCCGACTAGCGGCATCACGACCCTTCTAGCCAAAAACATTCAGTACTTC.

The J gene is TRBJ1-2, the V gene TRBV6-1; 11 bases line up with TRBD1. The CDR3 extends over 18 amino acids. V gave up 6 bases and J gave up 0 bases; unmatched junction bases: 12. Germline V gene lookup returns CDR1 MNHNS and CDR2 SASEGT. Here the CDR3 DNA reads TGTGCCAGCAGCTCGAGCCTCAGGGACAGGGGGGCTAACTATGGCTACACCTTC. Translating it yields CASSSSLRDRGANYGYTF.

The chain recombines TRBV29-1 with TRBJ2-1, with no clear D. Trimming took 3 bases from V and 2 from J, leaving 11 bases between them. In germline, CDR1 is SQVTM, CDR2 ANQGSEA. The CDR3 is made up of 14 amino acids. The CDR3 spells CSVDRQVTYNEQFF. DNA of the CDR3: TGCAGCGTTGATCGGCAGGTAACCTACAATGAGCAGTTCTTC.

This clonotype was seen more than once but under ten times. The rearrangement links TRBV7-2 to TRBJ2-7; D gene uncertain. Germline CDR1 and CDR2: SGHTA and FQGNSA. V lost 2 bases, J lost 6 bases, and 8 bases lay in between. The CDR3 is 12 amino acids. The CDR3 protein is CASSLYSAEQYF. The CDR3 DNA reads TGTGCCAGCAGCTTATATTCCGCCGAGCAGTACTTC.

This clonotype occurred a few times. CDR3 coding DNA: TGTGCCAGCACCCCATACCACAATGAGCAGTTCTTC. Protein product: CASTPYHNEQFF. The chain joins TRBV2 to TRBJ2-1; no reliable D call. V shed 7 bases and J shed 5 bases, with 9 bases lying between them. The CDR3 length is 12 residues. Germline loops: CDR1 SNHLY, CDR2 FYNNEI.

The CDR3 sequence is CASSPQRGGRDEQFF. The CDR3 DNA sequence: TGCGCCAGCAGTCCTCAGCGGGGGGGTAGGGATGAGCAGTTCTTC. The gene calls are TRBV4-1 and TRBJ2-1; 10 nucleotides align to TRBD2. The CDR3 is 15 amino acids. Trimming removed 6 bases from V and 8 bases from J; junction bases left unmatched: 10. The germline CDR1 and CDR2 sequences are MGHRA and YSYEKL.

The chain employs TRBV20-1 and TRBJ2-4; D is uncertain. The better agreement between TRBJ2-7 and the DNA end casts doubt on the J call. This CDR3 is 11 amino acids long. Germline assignment: CDR1 DFQATT and CDR2 SNEGSKA (reference sequence). CDR3 amino acids: CSAIFGREQYF. In DNA, the CDR3 is TGCAGTGCTATCTTCGGACGCGAGCAGTACTTC.

The chain employs TRBV20-1 and TRBJ2-3, with 9 bases aligning to TRBD2. With V trimmed by 3 bases and J by 7 bases, 17 bases remained unmatched. Per the germline V gene, CDR1 is DFQATT and CDR2 is SNEGSKA (reference sequence). The length of the CDR3 is 17 residues. CDR3 nucleotides: TGCAGTGCTAGTGGGCTAGCGGGGACGGGGCGTACAAATACGCAGTATTTT. The encoded protein is CSASGLAGTGRTNTQYF.

J is TRBJ2-3 and V is TRBV28, with TRBD1 matching over 9 bases. Trimming cost V 6 bases and J 0 bases; bases outside gene matches: 4. This CDR3 comprises 15 residues. CDR1 and CDR2 (germline): MDHEN, SYDVKM. CDR3: CASSMTGGSTDTQYF. In DNA form, the CDR3 reads TGTGCCAGCAGCATGACAGGGGGGAGCACAGATACGCAGTATTTT.

The chain combines TRBV12-3 or TRBV12-4 with TRBJ1-4; unclear D gene. The CDR3 is 13 amino acids. Trimming pared 4 bases from V and 7 bases from J, leaving 10 bases between. CDR3 bases: TGTGCCAGCAGTTCCCCATGGGCTGAAAAACTGTTTTTT. Amino acids: CASSSPWAEKLFF.

The gene calls are TRBV9 and TRBJ2-1; 9 nucleotides match TRBD1. The germline CDR1 and CDR2 sequences are SGDLS and YYNGEE. The CDR3 length is 15 residues. Trimming at V came to 6 bases and at J to 4 bases, leaving 8 bases not matched to a gene. The chain's CDR3 is CASTLGTGMYNEQFF. The CDR3 bases are TGTGCCAGCACGTTGGGGACAGGGATGTACAATGAGCAGTTCTTC.

This clonotype was seen only a few times. The chain links TRBV6-5 to TRBJ2-7, with D unresolved. This CDR3 region has 13 residues. Germline assignment: CDR1 MNHEY and CDR2 SVGAGI. The V gene lost 2 bases and the J gene lost 3 bases, with 8 bases spanning the gap. The CDR3 reads CASSYRPYYEQYF. DNA of the CDR3: TGTGCCAGCAGTTACCGGCCCTACTACGAGCAGTACTTC.

This chain connects TRBV5-1 to TRBJ2-7; 7 bases map to TRBD1. CDR3 size: 14 residues. V trimming: 2 bases; J trimming: 2 bases; junction bases outside the gene matches: 4. The germline V gene encodes CDR1 SGHRS and CDR2 YFSETQ. As DNA, the CDR3 is TGCGCCAGCAGCTTCGACAGGGAGACCTACGAGCAGTACTTC. The encoded protein is CASSFDRETYEQYF.

This clonotype was observed a few times. The gene calls are TRBV7-2 and TRBJ1-2; no firm D call. The length of the CDR3 is 14 residues. V shed 5 bases and J shed 2 bases, with 12 bases lying between them. Germline CDR1 is SGHTA and CDR2 is FQGNSA. Here the CDR3 reads CASSLSGKNYGYTF. CDR3 nucleotide sequence: TGTGCCAGCAGCCTCAGCGGCAAAAACTATGGCTACACCTTC.

Only one count was recorded for this clonotype. This chain uses TRBV13 with TRBJ1-6; D perhaps matches TRBD1 (6 bases). V gave up 5 bases and J gave up 8 bases, with 16 bases separating them. Per the germline V gene, CDR1 is PRHDT and CDR2 is FYEKMQ (reference sequence). The CDR3 totals 15 residues. The chain's CDR3 is CASSTYDRRDSPLHF. The CDR3 DNA reads as TGTGCCAGCAGCACCTACGACAGGAGGGATTCACCCCTCCACTTT. Supplemented by reference TRBV13 and TRBJ1-6, the full variable domain reads AAGVIQSPRHLIKEKRETATLKCYPIPRHDTVYWYQQGPGQDPQFLISFYEKMQSDKGSIPDRFSAQQFSDYHSELNMSSLELGDSALYFCASSTYDRRDSPLHFGNGTRLTVT.

The chain is built from TRBV9 and TRBJ2-3; D not resolved. Trimming shortened V by 2 bases and J by 2 bases, and 12 bases separated the two germline ends. The CDR3 extends over 15 amino acids. CDR1 is SGDLS and CDR2 is YYNGEE in the germline V gene. CDR3 in amino acids: CASSVGSTATDTQYF. Here the CDR3 DNA reads TGTGCCAGCAGCGTCGGATCCACAGCCACAGATACGCAGTATTTT.

The V gene is TRBV6-2 or TRBV6-3, the J gene TRBJ1-5; D perhaps matches TRBD1 (5 bases). The germline V and J ends were trimmed by 5 bases and 2 bases, with 13 bases remaining between them. The germline gives CDR1 MNHEY, CDR2 SVGEGT. The CDR3 is 15 amino acids. CDR3 in DNA: TGTGCCAGCAGTCTCACCCTCAGGGGCAATCAGCCCCAGCATTTT. The encoded protein is CASSLTLRGNQPQHF.

This chain uses TRBV11-2 with TRBJ2-7, with TRBD2 as a possible D gene (6 bases). The J call may not be correct, given that the DNA end is closer to TRBJ2-5. This CDR3 has 13 residues. Germline V gene data show CDR1 as SGHAT and CDR2 as FQNNGV. The CDR3 DNA reads TGTGCCAGCAGCCCGGAGGGCCTAGAGACCCAGTACTTC. Residues: CASSPEGLETQYF.